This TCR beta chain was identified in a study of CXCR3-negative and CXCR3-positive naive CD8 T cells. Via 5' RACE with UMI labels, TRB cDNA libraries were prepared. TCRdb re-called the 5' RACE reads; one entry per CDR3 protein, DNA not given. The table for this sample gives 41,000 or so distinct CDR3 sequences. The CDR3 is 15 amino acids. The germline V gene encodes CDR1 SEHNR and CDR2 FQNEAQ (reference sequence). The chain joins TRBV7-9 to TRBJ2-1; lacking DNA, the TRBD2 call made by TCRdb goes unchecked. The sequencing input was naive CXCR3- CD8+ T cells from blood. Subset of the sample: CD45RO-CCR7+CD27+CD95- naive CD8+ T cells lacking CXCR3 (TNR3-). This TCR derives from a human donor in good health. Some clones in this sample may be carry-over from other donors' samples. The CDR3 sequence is CASTIRGLKNNEQFF.